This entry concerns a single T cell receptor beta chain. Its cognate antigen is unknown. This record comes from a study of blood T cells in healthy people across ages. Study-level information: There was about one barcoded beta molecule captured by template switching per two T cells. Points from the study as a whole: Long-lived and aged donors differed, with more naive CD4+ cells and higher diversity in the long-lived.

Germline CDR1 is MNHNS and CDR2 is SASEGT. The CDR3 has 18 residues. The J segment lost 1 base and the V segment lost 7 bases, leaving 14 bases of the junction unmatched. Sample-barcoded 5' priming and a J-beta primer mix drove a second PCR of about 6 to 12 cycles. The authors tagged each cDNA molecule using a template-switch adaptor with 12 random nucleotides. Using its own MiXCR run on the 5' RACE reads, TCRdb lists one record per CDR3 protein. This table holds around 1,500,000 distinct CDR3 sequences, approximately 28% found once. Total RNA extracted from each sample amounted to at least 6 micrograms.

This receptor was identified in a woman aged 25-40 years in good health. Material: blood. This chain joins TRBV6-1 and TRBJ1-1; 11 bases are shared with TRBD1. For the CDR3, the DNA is TGTGCCAGCATCCCGGACAGGGGGCGTCCAAGGGGGAACACTGAAGCTTTCTTT. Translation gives CASIPDRGRPRGNTEAFF.